Following are 20 T cell receptor beta chains from one sample sequenced in a study of blood T cell repertoires in COVID-19. Sequencing was performed with immunoSEQ multiplex PCR; in TCRdb, only in-frame clones are kept and a portion is missing. The sample lists more than 50,000 clones, about 74% seen once, with 28% in the top ten. The sample comprised peripheral blood. These receptors were obtained from an elderly woman with acute or convalescent COVID-19.

This sequence joins TRBV29-1 and TRBJ1-2; 7 bases align to TRBD1. Germline V lookup: CDR1 SQVTM, CDR2 ANQGSEA. J lost 0 bases, V lost 4 bases, and 23 bases had no gene match. The length of the CDR3 is 20 residues. DNA of the CDR3: TGCAGCGTTGTTGAGGGGGCGCAGCCCCACCTTTTCGCGGCTAACTATGGCTACACCTTC. Its protein is CSVVEGAQPHLFAANYGYTF.

V gene TRBV18 combines with J gene TRBJ1-1; 9 nucleotides agree with TRBD1. The CDR3 extends over 12 amino acids. Germline V lookup: CDR1 KGHSH, CDR2 LQKENI. The junction had 3 bases not matched to a gene; V was cut back by 7 bases and J by 6 bases. The CDR3 nucleotides read TGTGCCAGCTGGGGGACAGGGCCTGAAGCTTTCTTT. Translating it yields CASWGTGPEAFF.

The V and J genes are TRBV7-3 and TRBJ2-5, with TRBD2 matching 12 bases. The V and J ends lost 4 bases and 5 bases, in that order; junction bases with no gene match: 5. The CDR3 is 15 residues long. CDR1 is SGHTA and CDR2 is FQGTGA in the germline V gene. In DNA, the CDR3 is TGTGCCAGCAGCTCTAGCGGGAGGGCCTGGGAGACCCAGTACTTC. Protein product: CASSSSGRAWETQYF. The full variable domain, in which reference TRBV7-3 and TRBJ2-5 provide the parts outside the CDR3, is GAGVSQTPSNKVTEKGKYVELRCDPISGHTALYWYRQSLGQGPEFLIYFQGTGAADDSGLPNDRFFAVRPEGSVSTLKIQRTERGDSAVYLCASSSSGRAWETQYFGPGTRLLVL.

This chain joins TRBV6-6 and TRBJ2-2; 7 bases are shared with TRBD2. The CDR3 runs 15 residues. The germline gives CDR1 MNHNY, CDR2 SVGAGI (reference sequence). Unmatched junction bases numbered 11, after V lost 7 bases and J lost 6 bases. CDR3 residues: CASKEAGVFSGELFF. Here the CDR3 DNA reads TGTGCCAGCAAAGAGGCGGGGGTCTTTTCCGGGGAGCTGTTTTTT.

This clone turned up a few times. The rearrangement uses TRBV7-9 and TRBJ1-4, with D perhaps TRBD1 (6 bases). Germline loops: CDR1 SEHNR, CDR2 FQNEAQ (reference sequence). This CDR3 has 13 amino acids. Between the trimmed V and J ends, which lost 8 bases and 4 bases, there was a span of 11 bases. CDR3 sequence reads: CASAQDSNEKLFF. CDR3 coding DNA: TGTGCCAGCGCCCAGGACAGTAATGAAAAACTGTTTTTT.

In nucleotides, the CDR3 is TGTGCCAGCAGTTCCCAGACAGGGGTTAACGCTGAAGCTTTCTTT. Translation: CASSSQTGVNAEAFF. The chain uses TRBV25-1 and TRBJ1-1; 8 nucleotides align to TRBD1. After removal of 5 bases from V and 6 bases from J, the junction contained 11 bases not matched to a gene. Per the germline V gene, CDR1 is MGHDK and CDR2 is SYGVNS. CDR3 size: 15 residues.

The chain recombines TRBV7-8 with TRBJ2-5; no reliable D call. The germline V and J ends were trimmed by 5 bases and 4 bases, with 11 bases remaining between them. The CDR3 is 13 residues long. CDR1 is SGHVS and CDR2 is FQNEAQ in the germline V gene. For the CDR3, the DNA is TGTGCCAGCAGCCTAAGACCAGGAGAGACCCAGTACTTC. Its translation is CASSLRPGETQYF.

The chain employs TRBV5-5 and TRBJ2-1; weak D call: TRBD2 (6 bases). The V gene lost 4 bases and the J gene lost 7 bases, with 15 bases spanning the gap. This CDR3 is built from 14 residues. CDR1 and CDR2 (germline): SGHKS, YYEKEE (reference sequence). CDR3 coding DNA: TGTGCCAGCAGCGGCCTGGGGAGCGGGAATGAGCAGTTCTTC. Protein: CASSGLGSGNEQFF.

V usage is TRBV7-8 and J usage is TRBJ2-3; TRBD2 aligns across 10 bases. This CDR3 is 17 amino acids long. Germline trimming cut 0 bases from V and 0 bases from J; bases unmatched to any gene: 3. From germline, CDR1 is SGHVS and CDR2 FQNEAQ. The chain's CDR3 is CASSLAQTSGSTDTQYF. The CDR3 nucleotides are TGTGCCAGCAGCTTAGCGCAGACTAGCGGGAGCACAGATACGCAGTATTTT.

The V and J genes are TRBV4-2 and TRBJ2-1, with 7 bases identical to TRBD2. V dropped 0 bases and J dropped 3; count of bases not matched to a gene: 8. The V gene's germline CDR1 is LGHNA and CDR2 YNFKEQ. This CDR3 region has 17 residues. The CDR3 sequence is CASSQDLGAGNYNEQFF. DNA of the CDR3: TGTGCCAGCAGCCAAGATTTGGGAGCGGGAAACTACAATGAGCAGTTCTTC.

The chain has TRBV6-6 and TRBJ2-7, with 12 bases that match TRBD2. Germline V gene lookup returns CDR1 MNHNY and CDR2 SVGAGI (reference sequence). The V gene end was trimmed by 6 bases and the J gene end by 0 bases; junction bases not matched to a gene: 3. There are 15 residues in the CDR3. The CDR3: CASRGTSGSSYEQYF. The CDR3 nucleotides are TGTGCCAGCAGGGGGACTAGCGGGTCCTCCTACGAGCAGTACTTC.

The rearrangement uses TRBV4-3 and TRBJ2-1, with 8 positions matching TRBD2. The CDR3 has 16 residues. Germline values: CDR1 LGHNA, CDR2 YSLEER. After removal of 5 bases from V and 0 bases from J, the junction contained 6 bases not matched to a gene. The CDR3 loop is CASSKGSGSSYNEQFF. The CDR3 nucleotides read TGCGCCAGCAGCAAGGGCAGCGGGAGCTCCTACAATGAGCAGTTCTTC.

This chain connects TRBV2 to TRBJ2-1; 14 bases map to TRBD2. With 7 bases clipped from V and 6 bases from J, the junction kept 2 bases outside the gene matches. The CDR3 has 14 residues. Germline V gives CDR1 SNHLY, CDR2 FYNNEI. CDR3 DNA: TGTGCCAGCATCGGGACTAGCGGGGGCAATGAGCAGTTCTTC. Protein product: CASIGTSGGNEQFF.

The sample holds a few counts of this clone. CDR3 coding DNA: TGTGCCTGGAGTGTACAGGGAGGGATTAATTCACCCCTCCACTTT. It translates to CAWSVQGGINSPLHF. The J gene is TRBJ1-6, the V gene TRBV30, with D perhaps matching TRBD1 (6 bases). The CDR3 covers 15 residues. Trimming removed 0 bases at V and 6 bases at J, with 12 bases between. CDR1 and CDR2 (germline): GTSNPN, SVGIG (reference sequence).

The J gene is TRBJ1-3, the V gene TRBV18, with TRBD1 as a possible D gene (5 bases). This CDR3 has 14 amino acids. Per the germline V gene, CDR1 is KGHSH and CDR2 is LQKENI. V shed 3 bases and J shed 2 bases, with 8 bases lying between them. The CDR3, as DNA: TGTGCCAGCTCACCGGGCAGGGCTGGAAACACCATATATTTT. Amino acid sequence: CASSPGRAGNTIYF.

This sequence joins TRBV11-2 and TRBJ2-2; tentatively, D is TRBD1 (5 bases). V shed 1 base and J shed 0 bases, with 6 bases lying between them. The germline V gene encodes CDR1 SGHAT and CDR2 FQNNGV. CDR3 length: 15 amino acids. Here the CDR3 DNA reads TGTGCCAGCAGCTTAGGGACAACGAACACCGGGGAGCTGTTTTTT. This codes for CASSLGTTNTGELFF.

The rearrangement uses TRBV19 and TRBJ1-6, with D perhaps matching TRBD1 (6 bases). The CDR3 runs to 14 residues. Germline CDR1 LNHDA, CDR2 SQIVND (reference sequence). Trimming took off 4 bases at V and 8 bases at J, with 12 bases between the two ends. This chain's CDR3 is CASSRKGQDSPLHF. CDR3 sequence (DNA): TGTGCCAGTAGTAGGAAGGGACAAGATTCACCCCTCCACTTT.

The rearrangement links TRBV24-1 to TRBJ2-3, with 8 nucleotides matching TRBD2. Germline lookup yields CDR1 KGHDR and CDR2 SFDVKD. This CDR3 has 15 amino acids. The V segment lost 3 bases and the J segment 1 base; nucleotides outside the gene matches: 2. CDR3 DNA sequence: TGTGCCACCAGTGATCAGGGACTAGGCACAGATACGCAGTATTTT. Its protein product is CATSDQGLGTDTQYF.

This clone was observed a few times. This chain uses TRBV7-2 with TRBJ2-2; D uncertain. In germline, CDR1 is SGHTA, CDR2 FQGNSA. The V end was cut by 5 bases, the J end by 3 bases, with 4 bases between. The CDR3 contains 12 residues. The CDR3 DNA follows: TGTGCCAGCAGCACTTACACCGGGGAGCTGTTTTTT. Translation gives CASSTYTGELFF.

The CDR3 sequence: CASSAPGQGSRPEAFF. CDR3 nucleotides: TGTGCCAGCAGCGCACCGGGACAGGGATCTCGGCCTGAAGCTTTCTTT. The chain joins TRBV5-6 to TRBJ1-1; the match to TRBD1 covers 9 bases. Germline CDR1 is SGHDT and CDR2 is YYEEEE. This CDR3 has 16 residues. Unmatched junction bases numbered 13, after V lost 4 bases and J lost 6 bases.